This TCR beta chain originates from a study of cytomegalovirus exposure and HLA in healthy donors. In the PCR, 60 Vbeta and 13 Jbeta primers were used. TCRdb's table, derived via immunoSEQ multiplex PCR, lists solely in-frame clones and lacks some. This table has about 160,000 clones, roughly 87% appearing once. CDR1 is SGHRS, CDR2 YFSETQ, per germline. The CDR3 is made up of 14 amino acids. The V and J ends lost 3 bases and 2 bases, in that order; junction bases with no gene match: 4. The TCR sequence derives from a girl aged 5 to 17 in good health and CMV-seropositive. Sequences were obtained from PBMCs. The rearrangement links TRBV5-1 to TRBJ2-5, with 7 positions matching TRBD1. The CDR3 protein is CASSSGTDQETQYF. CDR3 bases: TGCGCCAGCAGCTCCGGGACAGATCAAGAGACCCAGTACTTC.